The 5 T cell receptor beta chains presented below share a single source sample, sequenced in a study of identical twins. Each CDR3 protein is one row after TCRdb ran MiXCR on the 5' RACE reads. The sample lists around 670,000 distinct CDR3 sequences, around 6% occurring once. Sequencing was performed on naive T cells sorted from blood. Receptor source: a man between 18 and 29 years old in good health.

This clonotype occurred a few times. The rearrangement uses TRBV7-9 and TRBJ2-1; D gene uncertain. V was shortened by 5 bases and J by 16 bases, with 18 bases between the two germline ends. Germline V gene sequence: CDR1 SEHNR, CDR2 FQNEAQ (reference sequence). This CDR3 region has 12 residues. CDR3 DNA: TGTGCCAGCAGCCCCGTTTCGTCGGGTGCTTTCTTC. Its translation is CASSPVSSGAFF.

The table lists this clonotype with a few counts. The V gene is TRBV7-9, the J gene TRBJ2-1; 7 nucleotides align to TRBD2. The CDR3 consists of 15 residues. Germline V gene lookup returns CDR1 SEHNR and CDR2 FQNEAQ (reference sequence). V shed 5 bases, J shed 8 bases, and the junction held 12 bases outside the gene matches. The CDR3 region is CASSARAGSTDEQFF. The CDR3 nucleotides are TGTGCCAGCAGCGCCAGAGCGGGGAGTACCGATGAGCAGTTCTTC.

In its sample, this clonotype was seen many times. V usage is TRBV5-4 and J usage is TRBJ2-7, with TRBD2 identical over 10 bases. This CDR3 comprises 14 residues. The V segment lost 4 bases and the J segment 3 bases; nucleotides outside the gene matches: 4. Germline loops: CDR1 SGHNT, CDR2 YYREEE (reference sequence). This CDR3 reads CASSGGLASYEQYV. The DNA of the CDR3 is TGTGCCAGCAGCGGGGGACTAGCGAGCTACGAGCAGTACGTC.

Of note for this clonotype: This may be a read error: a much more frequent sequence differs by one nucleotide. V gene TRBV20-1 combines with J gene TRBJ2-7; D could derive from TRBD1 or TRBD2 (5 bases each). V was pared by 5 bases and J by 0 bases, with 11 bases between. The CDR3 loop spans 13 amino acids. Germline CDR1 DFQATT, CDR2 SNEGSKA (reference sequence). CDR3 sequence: CSAPGHSSYEQYF. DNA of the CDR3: TGCAGTGCTCCGGGGCACTCCTCCTACGAGCAGTACTTC.

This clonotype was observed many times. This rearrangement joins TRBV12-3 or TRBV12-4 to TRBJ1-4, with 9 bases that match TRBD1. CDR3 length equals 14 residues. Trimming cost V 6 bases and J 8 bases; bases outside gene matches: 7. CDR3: CASSPGQGREKLFF. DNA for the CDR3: TGTGCCAGCAGCCCAGGACAGGGGAGGGAAAAACTGTTTTTT.